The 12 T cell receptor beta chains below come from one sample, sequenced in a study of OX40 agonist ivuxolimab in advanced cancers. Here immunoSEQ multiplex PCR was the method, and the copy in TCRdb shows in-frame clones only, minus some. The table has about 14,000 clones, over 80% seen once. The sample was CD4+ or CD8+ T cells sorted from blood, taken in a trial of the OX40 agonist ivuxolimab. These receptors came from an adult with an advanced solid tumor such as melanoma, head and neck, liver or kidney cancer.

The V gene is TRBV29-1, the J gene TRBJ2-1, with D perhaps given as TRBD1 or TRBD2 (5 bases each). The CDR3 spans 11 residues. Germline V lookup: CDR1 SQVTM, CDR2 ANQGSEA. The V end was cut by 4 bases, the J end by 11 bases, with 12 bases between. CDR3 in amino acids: CSVGDGHKQFF. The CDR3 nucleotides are TGCAGCGTTGGGGACGGGCATAAGCAGTTCTTC.

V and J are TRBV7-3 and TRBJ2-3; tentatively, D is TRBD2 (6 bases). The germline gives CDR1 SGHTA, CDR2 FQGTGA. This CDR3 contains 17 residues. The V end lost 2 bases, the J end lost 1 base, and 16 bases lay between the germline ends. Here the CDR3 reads CASSLSLAPEGTDTQYF. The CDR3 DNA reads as TGTGCCAGCAGCTTATCCCTAGCGCCCGAGGGCACAGATACGCAGTATTTT.

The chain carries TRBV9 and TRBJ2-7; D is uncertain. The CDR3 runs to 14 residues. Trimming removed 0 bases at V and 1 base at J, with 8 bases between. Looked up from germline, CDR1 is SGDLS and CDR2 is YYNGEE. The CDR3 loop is CASSVGHSSYEQYF. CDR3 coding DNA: TGTGCCAGCAGCGTAGGGCACTCATCCTACGAGCAGTACTTC. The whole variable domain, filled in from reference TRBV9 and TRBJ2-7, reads DSGVTQTPKHLITATGQRVTLRCSPRSGDLSVYWYQQSLDQGLQFLIQYYNGEERAKGNILERFSAQQFPDLHSELNLSSLELGDSALYFCASSVGHSSYEQYFGPGTRLTVT.

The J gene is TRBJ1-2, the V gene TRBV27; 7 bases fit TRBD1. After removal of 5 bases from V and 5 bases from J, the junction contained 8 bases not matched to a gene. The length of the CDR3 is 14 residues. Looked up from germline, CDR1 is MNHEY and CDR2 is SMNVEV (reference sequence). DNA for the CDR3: TGTGCCAGCAGTCCCGGCGGGACAGCTTATGGCTACACCTTC. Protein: CASSPGGTAYGYTF.

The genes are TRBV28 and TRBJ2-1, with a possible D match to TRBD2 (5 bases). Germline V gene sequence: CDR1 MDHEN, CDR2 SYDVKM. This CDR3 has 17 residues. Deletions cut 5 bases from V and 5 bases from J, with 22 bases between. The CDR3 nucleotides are TGTGCCAGCAGTCTACTTCTAGGACCAAGCGGACACAATGAGCAGTTCTTC. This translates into CASSLLLGPSGHNEQFF.

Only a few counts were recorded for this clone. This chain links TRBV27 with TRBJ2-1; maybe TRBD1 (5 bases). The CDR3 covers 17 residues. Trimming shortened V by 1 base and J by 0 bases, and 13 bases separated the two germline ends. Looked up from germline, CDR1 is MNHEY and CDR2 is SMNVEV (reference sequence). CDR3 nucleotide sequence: TGTGCCAGCAGTTTATTGACAGCCCTAAGCTCCTACAATGAGCAGTTCTTC. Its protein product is CASSLLTALSSYNEQFF.

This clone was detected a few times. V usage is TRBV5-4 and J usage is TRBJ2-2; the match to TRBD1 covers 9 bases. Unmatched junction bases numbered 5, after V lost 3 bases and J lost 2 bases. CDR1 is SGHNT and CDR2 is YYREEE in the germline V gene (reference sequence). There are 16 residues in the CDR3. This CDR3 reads CASSSDRGSNTGELFF. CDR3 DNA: TGTGCCAGCAGCTCGGACAGGGGAAGTAACACCGGGGAGCTGTTTTTT.

The CDR3 coding sequence is TGCGCCAGCAGCCAAGATTGGCAGGGGGGTACGGAGGGGCAGTTCTTC. This sequence encodes CASSQDWQGGTEGQFF. The chain has TRBV4-1 and TRBJ2-1, with a tentative D call TRBD1 (7 bases). V shed 0 bases and J shed 12 bases, with 21 bases lying between them. The length of the CDR3 is 16 residues. Germline lookup yields CDR1 MGHRA and CDR2 YSYEKL.

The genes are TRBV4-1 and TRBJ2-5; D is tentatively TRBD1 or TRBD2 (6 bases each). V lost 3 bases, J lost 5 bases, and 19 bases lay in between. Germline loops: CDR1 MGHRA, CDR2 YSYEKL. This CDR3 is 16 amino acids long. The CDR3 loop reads CASSHLERGREETQYF. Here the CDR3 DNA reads TGCGCCAGCAGCCATCTTGAACGGGGGCGAGAGGAGACCCAGTACTTC.

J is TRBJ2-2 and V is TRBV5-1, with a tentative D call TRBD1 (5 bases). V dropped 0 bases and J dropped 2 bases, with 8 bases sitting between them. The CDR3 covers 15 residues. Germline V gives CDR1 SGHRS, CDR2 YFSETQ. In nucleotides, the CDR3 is TGCGCCAGCAGCTTGGAGCAGGGCAACACCGGGGAGCTGTTTTTT. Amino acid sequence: CASSLEQGNTGELFF.

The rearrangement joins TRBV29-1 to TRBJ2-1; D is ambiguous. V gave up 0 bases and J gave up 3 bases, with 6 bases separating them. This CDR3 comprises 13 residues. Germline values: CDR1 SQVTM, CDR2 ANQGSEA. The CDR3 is CSVEDDLYNEQFF. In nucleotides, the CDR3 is TGCAGCGTTGAAGATGACCTCTACAATGAGCAGTTCTTC.

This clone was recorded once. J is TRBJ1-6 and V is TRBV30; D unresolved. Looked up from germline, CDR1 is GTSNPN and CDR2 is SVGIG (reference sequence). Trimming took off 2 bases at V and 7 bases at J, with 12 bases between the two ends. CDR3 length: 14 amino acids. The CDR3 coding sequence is TGTGCCTGGAGTCCCCGGCTTGGGAATTCACCCCTCCACTTT. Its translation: CAWSPRLGNSPLHF.